These 19 T cell receptor beta chains originate from one sample sequenced in a study of blood T cell repertoires in COVID-19. Using immunoSEQ multiplex PCR, the repertoire was profiled, and TCRdb retains in-frame clones only, with some absent. The repertoire holds around 160,000 clones, approximately 91% seen once, with about 2.3% in the top ten. The sample was peripheral blood. The receptors derive from a man between 18 and 35 years old with acute or convalescent COVID-19.

This chain connects TRBV25-1 to TRBJ1-2, with TRBD1 as a possible D gene (6 bases). This CDR3 is built from 14 residues. Deletions cut 2 bases from V and 0 bases from J, with 7 bases between. Germline loops: CDR1 MGHDK, CDR2 SYGVNS. CDR3 sequence (DNA): TGTGCCAGCAGTGAAGGGGGCGCTAACTATGGCTACACCTTC. This gives the protein CASSEGGANYGYTF.

V is TRBV24-1 and J is TRBJ2-1, with D maybe TRBD2 (7 bases). Germline V lookup: CDR1 KGHDR, CDR2 SFDVKD. V lost 7 bases and J lost 5, with 14 bases in between. This CDR3 spans 14 amino acids. The CDR3 is CATSEGGLNNEQFF. CDR3 nucleotide sequence: TGTGCCACCAGCGAGGGGGGGCTCAACAATGAGCAGTTCTTC.

The rearrangement joins TRBV5-1 to TRBJ1-4; 8 nucleotides line up with TRBD1. Germline CDR1 and CDR2: SGHRS and YFSETQ. V dropped 3 bases and J dropped 4; count of bases not matched to a gene: 2. This CDR3 comprises 14 residues. CDR3 residues: CASSSGQGNEKLFF. The DNA for the CDR3 is TGCGCCAGCAGCTCAGGACAGGGTAATGAAAAACTGTTTTTT.

The chain joins TRBV3-1 (or the pseudogene TRBV3-2) to TRBJ1-1; 9 positions agree with TRBD1. From germline, CDR1 is LGHDT and CDR2 YNNKEL (reference sequence). With V trimmed by 5 bases and J by 0 bases, 10 bases remained unmatched. The CDR3 has 17 residues. The CDR3 loop is CASSASGTGLMNTEAFF. The CDR3 bases are TGTGCCAGCAGCGCCTCCGGGACAGGGCTTATGAACACTGAAGCTTTCTTT.

The chain joins TRBV25-1 to TRBJ1-2; D perhaps matches TRBD1 (5 bases). V was shortened by 8 bases and J by 4 bases, with 17 bases between the two germline ends. The CDR3 extends over 14 amino acids. Per germline, CDR1 MGHDK and CDR2 SYGVNS. Here the CDR3 reads CASLGQGRIYGYTF. DNA of the CDR3: TGTGCCAGCCTTGGCCAGGGCAGGATCTATGGCTACACCTTC.

The chain joins TRBV24-1 to TRBJ1-5, with D possibly being TRBD1 (6 bases). This CDR3 spans 15 amino acids. The ends were cut back, 4 bases at V and 4 bases at J, with 13 bases in the middle. Germline CDR1 is KGHDR and CDR2 is SFDVKD. The CDR3 DNA is TGTGCCACCAGTGACACGACAGGAGGAAATCAGCCCCAGCATTTT. It encodes CATSDTTGGNQPQHF.

This clone was seen more than once but under ten times. This rearrangement joins TRBV18 to TRBJ1-1; 7 bases fit TRBD1. The CDR3 length is 17 residues. Losses at the gene ends were 1 base for V and 0 bases for J; bases not matched to a gene: 8. Germline V gives CDR1 KGHSH, CDR2 LQKENI. CDR3 sequence reads: CASSPLQMTGMNTEAFF. For the CDR3, the DNA is TGTGCCAGCTCACCACTCCAGATGACAGGGATGAACACTGAAGCTTTCTTT.

The genes are TRBV6-6 and TRBJ1-1; D is uncertain. Germline V gene lookup returns CDR1 MNHNY and CDR2 SVGAGI (reference sequence). The V and J ends lost 5 bases and 6 bases respectively, with 16 bases between them. This CDR3 has 14 residues. CDR3 protein: CASSAGRASAEAFF. The CDR3 region has the DNA TGTGCCAGCAGTGCCGGGAGAGCGTCCGCTGAAGCTTTCTTT.

The chain joins TRBV29-1 to TRBJ2-7; the D is unclear. The CDR3 spans 11 residues. V lost 3 bases and J 5 bases, leaving 8 bases between the germline ends. CDR1 is SQVTM, CDR2 ANQGSEA, per germline. CDR3 loop: CSVEWLDEQYF. The CDR3 DNA reads TGCAGCGTTGAGTGGCTTGACGAGCAGTACTTC.

V usage is TRBV15 and J usage is TRBJ1-5; D uncertain. CDR3 length equals 14 residues. The germline CDR1 and CDR2 sequences are LNHNV and YYDKDF (reference sequence). V lost 4 bases and J 3 bases, leaving 10 bases between the germline ends. The DNA for the CDR3 is TGTGCCACCAGCATTAACTCTGACAATCAGCCCCAGCATTTT. As protein: CATSINSDNQPQHF.

The J gene is TRBJ1-5, the V gene TRBV6-1; TRBD1 matches at 8 bases. V shed 4 bases, J shed 0 bases, and the junction held 14 bases outside the gene matches. Looked up from germline, CDR1 is MNHNS and CDR2 is SASEGT. The CDR3 sequence is 19 residues long. CDR3 DNA sequence: TGTGCCAGCAGTGTGACTAGAGAGGACAGGGTTTATAGCAATCAGCCCCAGCATTTT. Its translation: CASSVTREDRVYSNQPQHF.

The J gene is TRBJ1-4, the V gene TRBV9, with TRBD1 identical over 9 bases. Germline CDR1 is SGDLS and CDR2 is YYNGEE. After removal of 2 bases from V and 5 bases from J, the junction contained 1 base not matched to a gene. The length of the CDR3 is 14 residues. The CDR3 here is CASSVTGGNEKLFF. DNA of the CDR3: TGTGCCAGCAGCGTGACAGGGGGGAATGAAAAACTGTTTTTT.

This clone was observed a few times. The chain has TRBV11-2 and TRBJ2-7, with a possible D match to TRBD2 (6 bases). V was cut by 0 bases and J by 7 bases, with 16 bases left in between. Germline V gives CDR1 SGHAT, CDR2 FQNNGV. The CDR3 contains 15 residues. In DNA, the CDR3 is TGTGCCAGCAGCTTAGATTTGGGGGGTTTTGATGAGCAGTACTTC. Protein: CASSLDLGGFDEQYF.

V and J are TRBV5-1 and TRBJ2-1; 8 bases map to TRBD1. CDR3 size: 14 residues. Per germline, CDR1 SGHRS and CDR2 YFSETQ. V shed 1 base, J shed 7 bases, and the junction held 4 bases outside the gene matches. The CDR3 is CASSLQGALNEQFF. The CDR3 bases are TGCGCCAGCAGCTTGCAGGGGGCTCTGAATGAGCAGTTCTTC.

The genes are TRBV7-8 and TRBJ1-2, with TRBD1 matching over 8 bases. The CDR3 is made up of 14 amino acids. Per the germline V gene, CDR1 is SGHVS and CDR2 is FQNEAQ. The ends lost 5 bases at V and 2 bases at J; junction bases unmatched: 4. Here the CDR3 DNA reads TGTGCCAGCAGCCCGGGACAGGCCAACTATGGCTACACCTTC. The encoded protein is CASSPGQANYGYTF.

The CDR3: CASSPRTGGLDTEAFF. The CDR3 DNA is TGTGCCAGCAGTCCGCGGACAGGGGGTTTGGACACTGAAGCTTTCTTT. The chain employs TRBV2 and TRBJ1-1; 10 bases are shared with TRBD1. The CDR3 length is 16 residues. The V gene's germline CDR1 is SNHLY and CDR2 FYNNEI. With V trimmed by 5 bases and J by 3 bases, 9 bases remained unmatched.

The chain uses TRBV30 and TRBJ2-5; D perhaps matches TRBD1 (5 bases). This CDR3 comprises 13 residues. V was pared by 2 bases and J by 5 bases, with 12 bases between. The germline gives CDR1 GTSNPN, CDR2 SVGIG (reference sequence). CDR3 bases: TGTGCCTGGAGTTCGGCAGGGATGGAGACCCAGTACTTC. As protein: CAWSSAGMETQYF. The whole variable domain, filled in from reference TRBV30 and TRBJ2-5, reads SQTIHQWPATLVQPVGSPLSLECTVEGTSNPNLYWYRQAAGRGLQLLFYSVGIGQISSEVPQNLSASRPQDRQFILSSKKLLLSDSGFYLCAWSSAGMETQYFGPGTRLLVL.

This rearrangement joins TRBV7-8 to TRBJ2-3; weak D call: TRBD1 (6 bases). V lost 8 bases and J lost 1, with 16 bases in between. Germline V CDR1 and CDR2: SGHVS, FQNEAQ. This CDR3 comprises 15 residues. In DNA, the CDR3 is TGTGCCAGCTATCCAGACAGGTTGGGCACAGATACGCAGTATTTT. Its protein is CASYPDRLGTDTQYF.

This clone was seen a handful of times. V usage is TRBV10-1 and J usage is TRBJ2-7; possibly TRBD2 for D (5 bases). The CDR3 covers 15 residues. Germline loops: CDR1 WNHNN, CDR2 SYGVQD (reference sequence). V lost 0 bases and J 7 bases, leaving 16 bases between the germline ends. CDR3 protein: CASSESGTWGEEQYF. The CDR3, as DNA: TGCGCCAGCAGTGAGTCAGGAACTTGGGGAGAGGAGCAGTACTTC.